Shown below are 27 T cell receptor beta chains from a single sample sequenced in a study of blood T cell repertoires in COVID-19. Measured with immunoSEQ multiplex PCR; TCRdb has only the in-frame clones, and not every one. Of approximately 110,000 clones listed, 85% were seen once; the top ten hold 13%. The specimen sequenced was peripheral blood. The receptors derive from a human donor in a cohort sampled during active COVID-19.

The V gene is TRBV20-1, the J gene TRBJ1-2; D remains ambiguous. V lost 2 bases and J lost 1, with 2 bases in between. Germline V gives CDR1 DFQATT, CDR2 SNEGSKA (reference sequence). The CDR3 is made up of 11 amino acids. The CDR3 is CSARYNYGYTF. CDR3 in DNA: TGCAGTGCTAGATATAACTATGGCTACACCTTC.

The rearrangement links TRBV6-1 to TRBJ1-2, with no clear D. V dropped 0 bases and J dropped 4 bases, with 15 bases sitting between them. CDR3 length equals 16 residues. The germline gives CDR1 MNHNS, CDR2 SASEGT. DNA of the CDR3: TGTGCCAGCAGTGAAGCGTCGGGAAACAGTGGCTATGGCTACACCTTC. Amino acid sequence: CASSEASGNSGYGYTF.

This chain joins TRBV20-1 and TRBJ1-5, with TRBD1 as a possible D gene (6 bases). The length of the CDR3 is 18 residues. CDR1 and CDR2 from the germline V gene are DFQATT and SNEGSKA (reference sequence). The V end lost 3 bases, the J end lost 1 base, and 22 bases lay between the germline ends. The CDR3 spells CSASLPGTPRGSNQPQHF. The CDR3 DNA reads TGCAGTGCTAGTTTACCGGGGACACCTCGGGGAAGCAATCAGCCCCAGCATTTT.

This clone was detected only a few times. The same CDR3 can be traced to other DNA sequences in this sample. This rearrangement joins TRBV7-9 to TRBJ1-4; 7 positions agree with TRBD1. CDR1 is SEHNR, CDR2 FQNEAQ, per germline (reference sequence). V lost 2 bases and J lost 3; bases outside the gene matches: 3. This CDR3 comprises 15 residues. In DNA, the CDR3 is TGTGCCAGCAGCTTACTGACAGGGTCTAATGAAAAACTGTTTTTT. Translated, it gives CASSLLTGSNEKLFF.

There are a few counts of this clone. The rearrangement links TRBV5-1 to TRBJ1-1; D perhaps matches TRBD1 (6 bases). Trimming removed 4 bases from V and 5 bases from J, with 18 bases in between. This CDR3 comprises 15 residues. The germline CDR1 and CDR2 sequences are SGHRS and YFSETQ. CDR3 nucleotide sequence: TGCGCCAGCAGCCCGAACACAGGGAGGGAAACTGAAGCTTTCTTT. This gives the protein CASSPNTGRETEAFF.

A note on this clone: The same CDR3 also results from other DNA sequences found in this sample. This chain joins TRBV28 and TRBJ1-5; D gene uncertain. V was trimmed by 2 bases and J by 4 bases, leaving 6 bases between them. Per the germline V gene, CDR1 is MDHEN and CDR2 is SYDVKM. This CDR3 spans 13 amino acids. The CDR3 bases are TGTGCCAGCAGTTTAAGGCGGAATCAGCCCCAGCATTTT. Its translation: CASSLRRNQPQHF.

The CDR3 here is CATDIPGGDLKQYF. CDR3 DNA sequence: TGTGCCACCGATATCCCCGGGGGGGATTTGAAGCAGTACTTC. V usage is TRBV6-5 and J usage is TRBJ2-7; 8 bases line up with TRBD2. With V trimmed by 10 bases and J by 8 bases, 16 bases remained unmatched. Germline CDR1 is MNHEY and CDR2 is SVGAGI. The CDR3 is made up of 14 amino acids.

In DNA form, the CDR3 reads TGTGCCAGCAGCCAGGCTCTAGCCGGGGGGGCATACGAGCAGTACTTC. Protein: CASSQALAGGAYEQYF. The rearrangement uses TRBV4-2 and TRBJ2-7; TRBD2 aligns across 8 bases. Germline lookup yields CDR1 LGHNA and CDR2 YNFKEQ. The CDR3 is 16 amino acids. The junction had 11 bases not matched to a gene; V was cut back by 3 bases and J by 4 bases.

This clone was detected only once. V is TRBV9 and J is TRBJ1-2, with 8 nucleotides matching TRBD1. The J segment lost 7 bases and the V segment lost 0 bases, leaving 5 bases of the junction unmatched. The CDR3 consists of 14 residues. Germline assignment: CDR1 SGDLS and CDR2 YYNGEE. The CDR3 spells CASSVERTGSGYTF. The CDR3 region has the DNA TGTGCCAGCAGCGTAGAGAGGACAGGGTCTGGCTACACCTTC.

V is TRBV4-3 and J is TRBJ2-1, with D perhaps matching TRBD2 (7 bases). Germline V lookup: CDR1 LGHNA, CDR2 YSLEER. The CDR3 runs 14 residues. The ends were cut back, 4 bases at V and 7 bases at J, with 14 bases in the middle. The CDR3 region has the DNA TGCGCCAGCAGCCTAATCGAGGGGGGGAATGAGCAGTTCTTC. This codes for CASSLIEGGNEQFF.

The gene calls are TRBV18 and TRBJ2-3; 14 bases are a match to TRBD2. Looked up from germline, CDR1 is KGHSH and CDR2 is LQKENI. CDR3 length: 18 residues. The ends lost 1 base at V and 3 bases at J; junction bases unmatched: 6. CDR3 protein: CASSPRTSGGSDTDTQYF. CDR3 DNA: TGTGCCAGCTCACCACGGACTAGCGGGGGGTCGGATACAGATACGCAGTATTTT.

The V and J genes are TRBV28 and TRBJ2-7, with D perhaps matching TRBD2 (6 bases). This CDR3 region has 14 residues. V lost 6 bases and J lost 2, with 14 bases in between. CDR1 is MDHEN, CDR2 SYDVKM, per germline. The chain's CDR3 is CASRSTSQPYEQYF. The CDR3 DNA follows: TGTGCCAGCAGGTCGACTAGTCAGCCCTACGAGCAGTACTTC. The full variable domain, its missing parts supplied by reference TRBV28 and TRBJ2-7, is DVKVTQSSRYLVKRTGEKVFLECVQDMDHENMFWYRQDPGLGLRLIYFSYDVKMKEKGDIPEGYSVSREKKERFSLILESASTNQTSMYLCASRSTSQPYEQYFGPGTRLTVT.

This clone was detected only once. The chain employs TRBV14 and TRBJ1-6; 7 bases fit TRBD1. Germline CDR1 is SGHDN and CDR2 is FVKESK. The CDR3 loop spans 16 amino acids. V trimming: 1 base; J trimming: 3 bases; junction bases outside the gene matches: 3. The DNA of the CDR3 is TGTGCCAGCAGCCAAGGGGCAGGGGGCTATAATTCACCCCTCCACTTT. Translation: CASSQGAGGYNSPLHF. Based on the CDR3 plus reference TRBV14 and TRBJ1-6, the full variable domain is EAGVTQFPSHSVIEKGQTVTLRCDPISGHDNLYWYRRVMGKEIKFLLHFVKESKQDESGMPNNRFLAERTGGTYSTLKVQPAELEDSGVYFCASSQGAGGYNSPLHFGNGTRLTVT.

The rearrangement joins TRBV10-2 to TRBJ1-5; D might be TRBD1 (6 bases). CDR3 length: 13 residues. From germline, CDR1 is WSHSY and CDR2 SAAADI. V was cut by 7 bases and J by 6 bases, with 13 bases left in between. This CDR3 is CASNQGIGQPQHF. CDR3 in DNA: TGCGCCAGCAACCAGGGGATTGGTCAGCCCCAGCATTTT.

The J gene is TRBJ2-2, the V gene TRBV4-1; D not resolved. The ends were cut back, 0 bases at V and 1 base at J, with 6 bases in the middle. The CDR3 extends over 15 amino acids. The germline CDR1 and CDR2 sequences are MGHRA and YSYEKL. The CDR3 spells CASSQDPVNTGELFF. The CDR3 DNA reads TGCGCCAGCAGCCAAGATCCGGTGAACACCGGGGAGCTGTTTTTT.

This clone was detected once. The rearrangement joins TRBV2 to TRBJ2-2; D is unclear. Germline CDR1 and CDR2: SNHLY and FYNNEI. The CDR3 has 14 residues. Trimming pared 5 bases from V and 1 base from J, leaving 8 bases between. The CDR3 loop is CASSLLGNTGELFF. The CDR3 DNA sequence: TGTGCCAGCAGTCTTCTCGGGAACACCGGGGAGCTGTTTTTT.

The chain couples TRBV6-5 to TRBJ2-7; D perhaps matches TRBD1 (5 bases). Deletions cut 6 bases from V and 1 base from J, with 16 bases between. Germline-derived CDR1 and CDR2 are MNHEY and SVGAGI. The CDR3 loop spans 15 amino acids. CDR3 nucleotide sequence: TGTGCCAGCAGGCTCGCCAGGGATGGGTCCTACGAGCAGTACTTC. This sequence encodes CASRLARDGSYEQYF.

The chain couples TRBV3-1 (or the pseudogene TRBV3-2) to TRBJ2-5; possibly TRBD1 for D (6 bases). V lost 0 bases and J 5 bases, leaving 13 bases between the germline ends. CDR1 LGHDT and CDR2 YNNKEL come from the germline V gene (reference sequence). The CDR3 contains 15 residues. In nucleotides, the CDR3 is TGTGCCAGCAGCCAAGATTTGGGGGCGCATGAGACCCAGTACTTC. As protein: CASSQDLGAHETQYF.

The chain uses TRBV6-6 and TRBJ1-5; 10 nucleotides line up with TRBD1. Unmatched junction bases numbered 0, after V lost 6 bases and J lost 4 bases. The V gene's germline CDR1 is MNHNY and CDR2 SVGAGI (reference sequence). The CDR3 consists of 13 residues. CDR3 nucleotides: TGTGCCAGCAGGGGACAGGGGAATCAGCCCCAGCATTTT. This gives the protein CASRGQGNQPQHF.

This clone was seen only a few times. The CDR3 loop reads CASSNTGTYSNQPQHF. The CDR3 DNA sequence: TGTGCCAGCAGCAATACCGGGACATATAGCAATCAGCCCCAGCATTTT. V gene TRBV5-6 combines with J gene TRBJ1-5; TRBD1 might be the D (6 bases). The V gene lost 4 bases and the J gene lost 0 bases, with 14 bases spanning the gap. This CDR3 region has 16 residues. The germline V gene has CDR1 SGHDT and CDR2 YYEEEE.

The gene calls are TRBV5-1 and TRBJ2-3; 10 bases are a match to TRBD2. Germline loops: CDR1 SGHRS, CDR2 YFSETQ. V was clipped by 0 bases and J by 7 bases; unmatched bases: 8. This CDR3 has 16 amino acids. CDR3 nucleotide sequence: TGCGCCAGCAGCTTGGCCGGGCTAGCGGGGGAGTATACGCAGTATTTT. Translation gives CASSLAGLAGEYTQYF.

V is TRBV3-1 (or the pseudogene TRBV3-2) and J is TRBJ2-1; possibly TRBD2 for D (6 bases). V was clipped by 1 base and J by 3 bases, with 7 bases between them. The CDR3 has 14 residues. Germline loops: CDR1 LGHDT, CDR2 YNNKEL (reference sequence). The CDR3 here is CASSQGGVYNEQFF. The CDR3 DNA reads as TGTGCCAGCAGCCAAGGGGGGGTCTACAATGAGCAGTTCTTC.

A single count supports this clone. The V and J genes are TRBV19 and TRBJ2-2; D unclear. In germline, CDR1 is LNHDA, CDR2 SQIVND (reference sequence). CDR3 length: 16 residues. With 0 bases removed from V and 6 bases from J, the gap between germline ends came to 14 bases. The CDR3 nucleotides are TGTGCCAGTAGTATAGATTTATACGGCGGTCCCGGGGAGCTGTTTTTT. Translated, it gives CASSIDLYGGPGELFF.

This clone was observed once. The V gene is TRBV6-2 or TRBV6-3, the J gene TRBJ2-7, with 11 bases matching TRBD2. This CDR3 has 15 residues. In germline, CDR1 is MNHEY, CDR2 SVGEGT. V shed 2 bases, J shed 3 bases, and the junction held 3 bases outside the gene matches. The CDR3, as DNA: TGTGCCAGCAGTTACGGGACTAGCGGAAGCTACGAGCAGTACTTC. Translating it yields CASSYGTSGSYEQYF.

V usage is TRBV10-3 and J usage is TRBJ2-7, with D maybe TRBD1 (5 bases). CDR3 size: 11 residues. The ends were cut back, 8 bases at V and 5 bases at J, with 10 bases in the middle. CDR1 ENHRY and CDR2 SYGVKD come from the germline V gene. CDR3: CAISQGDEQYF. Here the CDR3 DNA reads TGTGCCATCTCCCAGGGTGACGAGCAGTACTTC.

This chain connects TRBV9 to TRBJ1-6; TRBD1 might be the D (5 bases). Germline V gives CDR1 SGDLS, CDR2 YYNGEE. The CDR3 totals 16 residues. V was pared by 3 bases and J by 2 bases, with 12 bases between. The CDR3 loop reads CASSASAGTYNSPLHF. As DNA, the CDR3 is TGTGCCAGCAGCGCTAGCGCAGGGACCTATAATTCACCCCTCCACTTT.

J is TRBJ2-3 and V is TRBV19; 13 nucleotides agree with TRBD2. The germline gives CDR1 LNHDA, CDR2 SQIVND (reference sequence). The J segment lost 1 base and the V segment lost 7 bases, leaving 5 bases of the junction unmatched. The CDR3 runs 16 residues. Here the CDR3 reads CASIGTSGIRTDTQYF. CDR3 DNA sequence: TGTGCCAGTATCGGGACTAGCGGGATTCGCACAGATACGCAGTATTTT.